This T cell receptor beta chain was identified in a study of OX40 agonist ivuxolimab in advanced cancers. Turning to the study itself: Patients received the agonistic anti-OX40 (CD134) antibody ivuxolimab.

This clone was counted only a few times. Its target is not known. Findings of the study overall: Dosing at 0.1 to 3.0 mg/kg was accompanied by clonal expansion of CD4+ and CD8+ blood T cells by week 6. CD8+ T cells (on average) carried more expanded clones than CD4+ T cells.

The V end was cut by 7 bases, the J end by 12 bases, with 16 bases between. Germline assignment: CDR1 SNHLY and CDR2 FYNNEI. This CDR3 has 12 amino acids. Only in-frame clones appear in the TCRdb table, and some are missing; sequencing was by immunoSEQ multiplex PCR. The table records about 84,000 clones, roughly nine tenths of them present only once. This chain uses TRBV2 with TRBJ2-1; TRBD1 is a possible D gene (6 bases). The origin of this receptor is an adult with an advanced solid tumor such as melanoma, head and neck, liver or kidney cancer. The sequencing used CD4+ or CD8+ T cells sorted from blood, collected in a trial of the OX40 agonist ivuxolimab. The chain's CDR3 is CASMSTGSTQFF. The CDR3 nucleotides read TGTGCCAGCATGAGCACAGGGTCGACGCAGTTCTTC.